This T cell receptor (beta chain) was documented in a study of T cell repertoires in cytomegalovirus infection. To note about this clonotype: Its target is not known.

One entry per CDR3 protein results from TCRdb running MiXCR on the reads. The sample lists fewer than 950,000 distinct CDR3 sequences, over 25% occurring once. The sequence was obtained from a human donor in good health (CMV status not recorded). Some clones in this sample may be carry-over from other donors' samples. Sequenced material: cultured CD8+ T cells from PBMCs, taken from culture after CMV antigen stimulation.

The DNA for the CDR3 is TGCGCCAGCAGCAATCGGGACAGGGTTTACGAAAAACTGTTTTTT. It is translated as CASSNRDRVYEKLFF. This chain links TRBV4-3 with TRBJ1-4; 9 bases are shared with TRBD1. Germline values: CDR1 LGHNA, CDR2 YSLEER. CDR3 size: 15 residues. With 5 bases clipped from V and 8 bases from J, the junction kept 9 bases outside the gene matches.